The rows below give T cell receptor beta chains drawn from one sample of a study of cytomegalovirus exposure and HLA in healthy donors. Clones were sequenced by immunoSEQ multiplex PCR, and TCRdb holds only the in-frame ones, with some missing. The sample has 150,000 to 200,000 clones, around 74% seen once. Input material: PBMCs. These receptors all come from a girl aged 5-17 years in good health and CMV-seropositive. Each CDR3 is given with its conserved first and last residue.

len	v_gene	j_gene	CDR3aa
13	TRBV4-2	TRBJ2-5	CASSQGGVQTQYF
13	TRBV7-6	TRBJ2-7	CASSLGLLYEQYF
14	TRBV27	TRBJ2-7	CASRQRTTSYEQYF
13	TRBV2	TRBJ1-1	CASRRGQGSEAFF
14	TRBV2	TRBJ1-5	CASSAQVVGQPQHF
17	TRBV5-6	TRBJ2-1	CASRRTASGGNYNEQFF
14	TRBV5-1	TRBJ2-4	CASRPVAEKNIQYF
18	TRBV4-2	TRBJ2-5	CASSQVAAGGPVQETQYF
14	TRBV5-1	TRBJ2-5	CASTGDSLQETQYF
15	TRBV5-6	TRBJ1-2	CASSFRDRDLLSGTF
13	TRBV4-1	TRBJ1-1	CASSTPGVGGAFF
14	TRBV27	TRBJ2-7	CASSFVGGSYEQYF
15	TRBV7-8	TRBJ2-7	CASSSQQGPSYEQYF
16	TRBV29-1	TRBJ2-4	CSVGLAGGRAKNIQYF
13	TRBV19	TRBJ1-5	CASKDVRGQPQHF
14	TRBV5-4	TRBJ2-3	CASSWEPHTDTQYF